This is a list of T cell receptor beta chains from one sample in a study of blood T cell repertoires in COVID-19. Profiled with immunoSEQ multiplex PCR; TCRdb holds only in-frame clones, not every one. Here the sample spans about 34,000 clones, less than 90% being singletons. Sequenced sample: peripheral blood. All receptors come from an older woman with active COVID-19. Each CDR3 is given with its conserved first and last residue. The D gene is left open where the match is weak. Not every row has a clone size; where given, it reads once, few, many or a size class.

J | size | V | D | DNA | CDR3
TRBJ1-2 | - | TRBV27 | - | TGTGCCAGCAGTCGGGGTCAGATCTATGGCTACACCTTC | CASSRGQIYGYTF
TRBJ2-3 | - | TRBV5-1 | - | TGCGCCAGCAGCTTGAGAAGGCGCGGAGGGAAGGGTACGCAGTATTTT | CASSLRRRGGKGTQYF
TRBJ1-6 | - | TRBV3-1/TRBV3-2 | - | TGTGCCAGCAGCCACCGGCGGCCCCCCTCTAATTCACCCCTCCACTTT | CASSHRRPPSNSPLHF
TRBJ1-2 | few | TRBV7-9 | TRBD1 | TGTGCCAGCACCCCACAGGGGGCAGGAGGCTACACCTTC | CASTPQGAGGYTF
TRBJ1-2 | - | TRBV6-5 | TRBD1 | TGTGCCAGCAGGACAGGGAGACTCGGCTATGGCTACACCTTC | CASRTGRLGYGYTF
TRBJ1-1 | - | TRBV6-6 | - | TGTGCCAGCGTCCCGCTCCCAGGACAGAACACTGAAGCTTTCTTT | CASVPLPGQNTEAFF
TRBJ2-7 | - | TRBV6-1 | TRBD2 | TGTGCCAGCAGTGATGGGAGGGTGGTTCCCTACGAGCAGTACTTC | CASSDGRVVPYEQYF
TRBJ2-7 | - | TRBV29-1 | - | TGCAGCGTTGAAGATAGGCGACAGGCAAACTCCTACGAGCAGTACTTC | CSVEDRRQANSYEQYF
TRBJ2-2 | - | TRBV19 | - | TGTGCCAGTACCACCTACCGGGAGCTGTTTTTT | CASTTYRELFF
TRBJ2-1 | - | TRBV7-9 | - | TGTGCCAGCAGCTTTCAGCCGGGCAGGGGCCCTCTGACCAAGCAGTTCTTC | CASSFQPGRGPLTKQFF
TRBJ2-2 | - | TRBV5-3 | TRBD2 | TGTGCCAGAAGCTGGTTAGCGGGGGGACGGAGAAACGGGGAGCTGTTTTTT | CARSWLAGGRRNGELFF
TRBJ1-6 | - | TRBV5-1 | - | TGCGCCAGCAAGATAGGAGGCGGTGGATCACCCCTCCACTTT | CASKIGGGGSPLHF
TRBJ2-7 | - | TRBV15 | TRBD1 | TGTGCCACCAGCAGGGGACAGGGGCTCTGGGAGCAGTACTTC | CATSRGQGLWEQYF
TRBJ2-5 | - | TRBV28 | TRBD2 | TGTGCCAGCAGTTCCACAATAGCGGGGGGCTACCAAGAGACCCAGTACTTC | CASSSTIAGGYQETQYF
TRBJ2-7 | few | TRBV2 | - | TGTGCCAGCAGTGGTCAGGGGCCCTACGAGCAGTACTTC | CASSGQGPYEQYF
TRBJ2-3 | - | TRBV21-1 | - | TGTGCCAGCAGCACCGTTTTTGGCGGTTCCAAAGCAGATACGCAGTATTTT | CASSTVFGGSKADTQYF
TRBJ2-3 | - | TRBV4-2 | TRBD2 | TGTGCCAGCAGCCAAGATCCCCGCGGGGGGGGCACAGATACGCAGTATTTT | CASSQDPRGGGTDTQYF
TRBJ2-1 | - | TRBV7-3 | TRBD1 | TGTGCCAGCAGCGGACAGGGGCCCGAGCAGTTCTTC | CASSGQGPEQFF
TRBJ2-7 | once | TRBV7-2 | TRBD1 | TGTGCCAGCAGCTTAGGTTGGTTCGGACAGGGTTCCTACGAGCAGTACTTC | CASSLGWFGQGSYEQYF
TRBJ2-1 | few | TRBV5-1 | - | TGCGCCAGCAGCCCCCAAGATAGGGGTGAGCAGTTCTTC | CASSPQDRGEQFF
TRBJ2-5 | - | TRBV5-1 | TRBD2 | TGCGCCAGCAGTCCAGGACTAGCGGGATTTTACCAAGAGACCCAGTACTTC | CASSPGLAGFYQETQYF
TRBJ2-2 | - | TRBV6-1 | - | TGTGCCAGCAGTGAAGCGGGCCCGGGAACGAACACCGGGGAGCTGTTTTTT | CASSEAGPGTNTGELFF
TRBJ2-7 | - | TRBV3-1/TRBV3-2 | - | TGTGCCAGCAGCCAAGATCTATCCTCCTACGAGCAGTACTTC | CASSQDLSSYEQYF
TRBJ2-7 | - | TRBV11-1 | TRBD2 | TGTGCCAGCAGCCGGACTAGCGGTATATCCTACGAGCAGTACTTC | CASSRTSGISYEQYF
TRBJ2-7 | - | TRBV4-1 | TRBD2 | TGCGCCAGCAGCCAAGACGGGGGGGGATTTTCCTACGAGCAGTACTTC | CASSQDGGGFSYEQYF
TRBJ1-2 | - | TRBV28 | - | TGTGCCAGCAGTTTAGCCGGGGGTAGGGACTATGGCTACACCTTC | CASSLAGGRDYGYTF
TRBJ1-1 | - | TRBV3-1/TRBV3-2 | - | TGTGCCAGCACGCGCGGGGCTAACACTGAAGCTTTCTTT | CASTRGANTEAFF
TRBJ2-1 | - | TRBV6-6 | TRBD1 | TGTGCCAGCAGTCAAAACACTCGGGACAGGGGACGCAATGAGCAGTTCTTC | CASSQNTRDRGRNEQFF
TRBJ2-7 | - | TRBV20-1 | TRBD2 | TGCAGTGCTAGTACAAGACTAGCTGGGGAGCAGTACTTC | CSASTRLAGEQYF
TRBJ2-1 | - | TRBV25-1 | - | TGTGCCAGCAGTGATACTAAATACAATGAGCAGTTCTTC | CASSDTKYNEQFF
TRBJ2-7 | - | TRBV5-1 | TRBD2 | TGCGCCAGCAGCCCCCGAGACCGGACTAGCGTGTACGAGCAGTACTTC | CASSPRDRTSVYEQYF
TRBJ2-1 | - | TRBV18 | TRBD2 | TGTGCCAGCTCACCACTTACTAGCGGGGGGGGTGAGCAGTTCTTC | CASSPLTSGGGEQFF
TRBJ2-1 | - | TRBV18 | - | TGTGCCAGCTCACCTTACGGTGATCGGGGAAATGAGCAGTTCTTC | CASSPYGDRGNEQFF
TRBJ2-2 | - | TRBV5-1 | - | TGCGCCAGCAGCTTGGTAGTCTCCAACACCGGGGAGCTGTTTTTT | CASSLVVSNTGELFF
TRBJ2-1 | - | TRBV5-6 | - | TGTGCCAGCAGCTTGGGTCTAGTACGCAATGAGCAGTTCTTC | CASSLGLVRNEQFF
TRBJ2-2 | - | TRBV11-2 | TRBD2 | TGTGCCAGCAGCTTAGAACCTAGCGGCGGCCTTGAGCTGTTTTTT | CASSLEPSGGLELFF
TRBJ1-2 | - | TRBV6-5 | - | TGTGCCAGCAGTTACACGGGTAATATGCCGCACTTC | CASSYTGNMPHF
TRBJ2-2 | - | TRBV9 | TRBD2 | TGTGCCAGCAGCGCTGGACTAGCGGGGGGGACCGGGGAGCTGTTTTTT | CASSAGLAGGTGELFF
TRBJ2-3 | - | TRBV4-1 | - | TGCGCCAGCAGCCAAGACGGGTTTAAGATCGGTAGGGGATCGCAGTATTTT | CASSQDGFKIGRGSQYF
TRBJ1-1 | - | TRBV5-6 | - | TGTGCCAGCAGCTTGGCCTGGGGACAGAACACTGAAGCTTTCTTT | CASSLAWGQNTEAFF
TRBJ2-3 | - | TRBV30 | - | TGTGCCTGGAGTCGGTCTAGCACAGATACGCAGTATTTT | CAWSRSSTDTQYF
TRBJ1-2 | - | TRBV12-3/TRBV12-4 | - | TGTGCCAGCAGTACGCCCGGGAGCTATGGCTACACCTTC | CASSTPGSYGYTF
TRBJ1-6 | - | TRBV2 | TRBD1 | TGTGCCAGCAGTGGTACAGGGGGCTGGGGTTCACCCCTCCACTTT | CASSGTGGWGSPLHF
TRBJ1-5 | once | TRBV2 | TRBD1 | TGTGCCAGCAGGAAACAGGGGGTGGACAATCAGCCCCAGCATTTT | CASRKQGVDNQPQHF
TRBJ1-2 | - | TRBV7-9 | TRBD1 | TGTGCCAGCAGCCGGGGACAGTATATGGACTATGGCTACACCTTC | CASSRGQYMDYGYTF
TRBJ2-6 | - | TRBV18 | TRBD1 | TGTGCCAGCTCTGGGACAGCTCAGGCACTACAGGAAACTAGCTCTGGGGCCAACGTCCTGACTTTC | CASSGTAQALQETSSGANVLTF
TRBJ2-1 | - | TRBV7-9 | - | TGTGCCAGCAGCTTTGGCGGCCGAGGGAATGAGCAGTTCTTC | CASSFGGRGNEQFF
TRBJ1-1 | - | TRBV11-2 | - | TGTGCCAGCAGCTCGATTGGAGGGCGAGGGGTGTATGAAGCTTTCTTT | CASSSIGGRGVYEAFF
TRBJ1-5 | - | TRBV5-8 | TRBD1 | TGTGCCAGCAGCAGCCAGACAGGGAATAGCAATCAGCCCCAGCATTTT | CASSSQTGNSNQPQHF